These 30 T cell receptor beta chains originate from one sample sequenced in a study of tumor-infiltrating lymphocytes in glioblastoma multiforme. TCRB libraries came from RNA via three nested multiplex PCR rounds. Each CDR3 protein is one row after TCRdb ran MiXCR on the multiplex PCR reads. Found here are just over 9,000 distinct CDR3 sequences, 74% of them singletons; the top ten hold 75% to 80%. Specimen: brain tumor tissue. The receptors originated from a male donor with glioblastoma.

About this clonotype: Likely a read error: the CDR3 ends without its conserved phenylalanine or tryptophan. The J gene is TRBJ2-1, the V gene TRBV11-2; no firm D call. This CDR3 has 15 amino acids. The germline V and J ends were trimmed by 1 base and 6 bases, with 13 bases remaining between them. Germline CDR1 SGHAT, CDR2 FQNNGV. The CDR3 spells CASSLAGPSGNEQFL. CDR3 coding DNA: TGTGCCAGCAGCTTAGCGGGCCCATCGGGCAATGAGCAGTTCTTA.

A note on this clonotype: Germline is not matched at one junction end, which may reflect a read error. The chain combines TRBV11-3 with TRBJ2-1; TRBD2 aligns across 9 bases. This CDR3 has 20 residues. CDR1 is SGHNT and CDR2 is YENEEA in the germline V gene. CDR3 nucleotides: TGTGCCAGCAGCGGAGGATCTAGCGGGATAAGTTCGGGACCCTACAATGGGCAGTTCTTC. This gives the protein CASSGGSSGISSGPYNGQFF.

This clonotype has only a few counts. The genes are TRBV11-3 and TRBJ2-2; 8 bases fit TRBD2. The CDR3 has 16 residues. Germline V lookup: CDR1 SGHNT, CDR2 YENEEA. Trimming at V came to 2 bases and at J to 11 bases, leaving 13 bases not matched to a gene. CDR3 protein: CASSLSSSGALRELFF. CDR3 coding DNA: TGTGCCAGCAGCTTATCAAGTAGCGGGGCCCTGAGAGAGCTGTTTTTT.

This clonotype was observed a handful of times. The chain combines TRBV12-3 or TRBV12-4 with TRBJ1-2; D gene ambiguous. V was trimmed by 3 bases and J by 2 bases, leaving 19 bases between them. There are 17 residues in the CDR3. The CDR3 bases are TGTGCCAGCAGTTTGACGTTTGGCGGGGTACTCAACTATGGCTACACCTTC. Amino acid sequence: CASSLTFGGVLNYGYTF.

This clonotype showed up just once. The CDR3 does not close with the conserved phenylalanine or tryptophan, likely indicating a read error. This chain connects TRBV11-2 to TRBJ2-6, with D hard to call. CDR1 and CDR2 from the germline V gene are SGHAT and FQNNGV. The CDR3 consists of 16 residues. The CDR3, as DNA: TGTGCCAGCAGCTCTAGGGCCCACTCTGGGACCAACGTCCTGACTTTA. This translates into CASSSRAHSGTNVLTL.

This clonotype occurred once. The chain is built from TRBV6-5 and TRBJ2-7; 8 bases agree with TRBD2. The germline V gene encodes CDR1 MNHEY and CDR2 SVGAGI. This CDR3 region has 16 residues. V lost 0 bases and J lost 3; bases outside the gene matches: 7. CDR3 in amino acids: CASSYSTGGNGYEQYF. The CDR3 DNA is TGTGCCAGCAGTTACTCGACGGGGGGGAATGGCTACGAGCAGTACTTC.

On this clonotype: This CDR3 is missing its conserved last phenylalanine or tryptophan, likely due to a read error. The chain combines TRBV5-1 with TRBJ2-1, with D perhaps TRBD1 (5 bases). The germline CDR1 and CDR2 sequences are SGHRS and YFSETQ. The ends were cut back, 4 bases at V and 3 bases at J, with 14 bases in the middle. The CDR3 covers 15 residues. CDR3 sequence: CASSPGIGVYNEQFL. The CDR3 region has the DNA TGCGCCAGCAGCCCTGGGATAGGGGTCTACAATGAGCAGTTCTTA.

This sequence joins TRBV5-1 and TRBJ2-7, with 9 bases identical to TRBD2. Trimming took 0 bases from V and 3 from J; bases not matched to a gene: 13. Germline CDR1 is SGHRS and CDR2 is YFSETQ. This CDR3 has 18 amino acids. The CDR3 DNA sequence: TGCGCCAGCAGCTTGGTCGGGACTGGCGGGAGGGCTGTCTACGAGCAGTACTTC. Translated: CASSLVGTGGRAVYEQYF.

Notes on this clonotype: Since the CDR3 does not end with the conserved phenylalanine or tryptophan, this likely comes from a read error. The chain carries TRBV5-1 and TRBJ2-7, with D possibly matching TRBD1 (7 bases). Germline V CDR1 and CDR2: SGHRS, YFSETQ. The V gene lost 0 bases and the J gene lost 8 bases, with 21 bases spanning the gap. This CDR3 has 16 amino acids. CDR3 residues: CASSLGVGGGLGKQYL. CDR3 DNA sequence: TGCGCCAGCAGCTTGGGGGTCGGAGGGGGCTTGGGCAAGCAGTACTTA.

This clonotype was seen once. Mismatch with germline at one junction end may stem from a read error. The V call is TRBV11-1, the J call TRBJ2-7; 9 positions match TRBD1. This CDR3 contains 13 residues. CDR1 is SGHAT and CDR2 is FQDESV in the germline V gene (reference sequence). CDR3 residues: CASRRTGDDEQCF. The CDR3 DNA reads TGTGCCAGCAGGCGGACAGGGGATGATGAGCAGTGCTTC. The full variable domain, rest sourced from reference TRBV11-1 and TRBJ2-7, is EAEVAQSPRYKITEKSQAVAFWCDPISGHATLYWYRQILGQGPELLVQFQDESVVDDSQLPKDRFSAERLKGVDSTLKIQPAELGDSAMYLCASRRTGDDEQCFGPGTRLTVT.

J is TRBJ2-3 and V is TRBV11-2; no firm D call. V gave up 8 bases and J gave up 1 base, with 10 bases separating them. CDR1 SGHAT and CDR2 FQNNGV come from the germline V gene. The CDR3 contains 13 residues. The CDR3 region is CASVGFRTDTQYF. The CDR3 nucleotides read TGTGCCAGCGTAGGGTTTCGCACAGATACGCAGTATTTT. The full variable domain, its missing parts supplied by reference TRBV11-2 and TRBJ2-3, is EAGVAQSPRYKIIEKRQSVAFWCNPISGHATLYWYQQILGQGPKLLIQFQNNGVVDDSQLPKDRFSAERLKGVDSTLKIQPAKLEDSAVYLCASVGFRTDTQYFGPGTRLTVL.

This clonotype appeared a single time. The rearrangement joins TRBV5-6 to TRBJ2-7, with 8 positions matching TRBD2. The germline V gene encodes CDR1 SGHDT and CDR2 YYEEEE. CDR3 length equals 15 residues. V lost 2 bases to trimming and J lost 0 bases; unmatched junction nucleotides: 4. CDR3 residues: CASSFEREPSYEQYF. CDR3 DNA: TGTGCCAGCAGCTTCGAGCGGGAGCCCTCCTACGAGCAGTACTTC. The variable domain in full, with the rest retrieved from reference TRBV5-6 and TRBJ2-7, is DAGVTQSPTHLIKTRGQQVTLRCSPKSGHDTVSWYQQALGQGPQFIFQYYEEEERQRGNFPDRFSGHQFPNYSSELNVNALLLGDSALYLCASSFEREPSYEQYFGPGTRLTVT.

The CDR3 region has the DNA TGCAGTGCTAGCGGGACCAACAATGAGCAGTTCTTC. Encoded protein: CSASGTNNEQFF. The V and J genes are TRBV20-1 and TRBJ2-1; the D gene could be TRBD1 or TRBD2 (5 bases each). V lost 3 bases and J 5 bases, leaving 8 bases between the germline ends. The CDR3 is 12 residues long. CDR1 and CDR2 (germline): DFQATT, SNEGSKA (reference sequence).

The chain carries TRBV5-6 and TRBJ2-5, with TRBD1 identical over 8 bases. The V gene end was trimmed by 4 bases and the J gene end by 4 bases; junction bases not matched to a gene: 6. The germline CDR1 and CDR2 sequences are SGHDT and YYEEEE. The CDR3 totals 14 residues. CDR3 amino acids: CASSETGGGETQYF. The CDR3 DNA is TGTGCCAGCAGCGAAACAGGGGGAGGAGAGACCCAGTACTTC.

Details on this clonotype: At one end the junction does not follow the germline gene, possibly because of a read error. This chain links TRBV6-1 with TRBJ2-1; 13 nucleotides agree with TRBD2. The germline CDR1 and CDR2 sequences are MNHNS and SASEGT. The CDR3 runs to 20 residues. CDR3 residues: CNSSILLAGGTEITYNGQFF. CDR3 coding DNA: TGTAACAGCAGTATCCTACTAGCGGGAGGGACAGAAATAACTTACAATGGGCAGTTCTTC.

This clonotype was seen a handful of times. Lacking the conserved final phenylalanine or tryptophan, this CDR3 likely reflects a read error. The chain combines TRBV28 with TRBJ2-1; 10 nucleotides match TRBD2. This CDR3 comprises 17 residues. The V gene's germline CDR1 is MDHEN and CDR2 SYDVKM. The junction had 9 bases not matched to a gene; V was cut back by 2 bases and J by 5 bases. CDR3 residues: CASSLELAAGGNNEQFL. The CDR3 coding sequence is TGTGCCAGCAGTTTAGAGCTCGCAGCGGGAGGGAACAATGAGCAGTTCCTC.

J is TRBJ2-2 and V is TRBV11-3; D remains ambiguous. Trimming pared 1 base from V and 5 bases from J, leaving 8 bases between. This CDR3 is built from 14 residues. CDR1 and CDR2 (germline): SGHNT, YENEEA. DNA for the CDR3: TGTGCCAGCAGCTTAGGGGCAATAACCGGGGAGCTGTTTTTT. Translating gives CASSLGAITGELFF.

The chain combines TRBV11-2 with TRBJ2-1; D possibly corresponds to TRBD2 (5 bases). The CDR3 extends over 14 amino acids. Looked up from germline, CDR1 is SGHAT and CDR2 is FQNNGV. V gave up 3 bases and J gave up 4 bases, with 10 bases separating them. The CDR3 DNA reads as TGTGCCAGCAGCTTGAGCGGAGTTTACAATGAGCAGTTCTTC. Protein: CASSLSGVYNEQFF.

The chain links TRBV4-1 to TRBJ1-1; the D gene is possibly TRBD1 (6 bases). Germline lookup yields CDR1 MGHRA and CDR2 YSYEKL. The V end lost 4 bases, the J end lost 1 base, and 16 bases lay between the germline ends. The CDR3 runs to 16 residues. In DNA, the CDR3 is TGCGCCAGCAGCCCCAGCCACAGGGCACAGAACACTGAAGCTTTCTTT. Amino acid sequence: CASSPSHRAQNTEAFF.

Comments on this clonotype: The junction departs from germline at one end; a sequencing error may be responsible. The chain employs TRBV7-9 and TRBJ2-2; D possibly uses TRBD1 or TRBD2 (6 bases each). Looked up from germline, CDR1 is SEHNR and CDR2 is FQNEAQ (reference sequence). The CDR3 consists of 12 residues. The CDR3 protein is CVSRGGDGELVF. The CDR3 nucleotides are TGTGTCAGCAGGGGCGGGGACGGGGAGCTGGTTTTT.

The CDR3 region is CSATTSGGAGELFF. In DNA, the CDR3 is TGCAGTGCTACCACTAGCGGGGGGGCCGGGGAGCTGTTTTTT. The genes are TRBV20-1 and TRBJ2-2, with TRBD2 identical over 13 bases. The CDR3 runs 14 residues. The trim removed 4 bases at V and 6 bases at J, leaving 2 bases unmatched. CDR1 is DFQATT and CDR2 is SNEGSKA in the germline V gene (reference sequence).

The CDR3 here is CSALKRDRGNEQFF. CDR3 coding DNA: TGCAGTGCACTTAAGCGGGATAGGGGCAATGAGCAGTTCTTC. The V gene is TRBV20-1, the J gene TRBJ2-1; 7 nucleotides line up with TRBD2. The CDR3 has 14 residues. V gave up 6 bases and J gave up 6 bases; unmatched junction bases: 11. In germline, CDR1 is DFQATT, CDR2 SNEGSKA (reference sequence).

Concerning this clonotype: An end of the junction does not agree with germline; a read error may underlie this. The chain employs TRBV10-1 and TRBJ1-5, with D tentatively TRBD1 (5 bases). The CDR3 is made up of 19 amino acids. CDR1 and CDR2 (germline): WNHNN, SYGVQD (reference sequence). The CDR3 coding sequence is TGCGCCAGCAGTGAGAAGGACAAGGGTGCCGGTTATAGCAACCAGCCCCAGCATTTT. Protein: CASSEKDKGAGYSNQPQHF.

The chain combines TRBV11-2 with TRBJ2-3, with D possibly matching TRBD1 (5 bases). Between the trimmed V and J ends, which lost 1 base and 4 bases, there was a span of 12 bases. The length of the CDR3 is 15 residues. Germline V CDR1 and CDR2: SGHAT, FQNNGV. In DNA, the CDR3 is TGTGCCAGCAGCTTAGGGACAAGGGGCGCAGATACGCAGTATTTT. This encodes CASSLGTRGADTQYF.

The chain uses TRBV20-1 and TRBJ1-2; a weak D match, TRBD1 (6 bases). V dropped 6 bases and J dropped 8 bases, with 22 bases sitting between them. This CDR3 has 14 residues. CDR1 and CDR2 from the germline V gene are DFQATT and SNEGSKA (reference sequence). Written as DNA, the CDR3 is TGCAGTGCCTTCCGGGGGCCTATGTCGCAAGGCTACACCTTC. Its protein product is CSAFRGPMSQGYTF.

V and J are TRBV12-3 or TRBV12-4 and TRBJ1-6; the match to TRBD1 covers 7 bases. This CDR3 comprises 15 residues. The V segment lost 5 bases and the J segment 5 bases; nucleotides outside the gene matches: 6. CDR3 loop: CASSRQGKHNSPLHF. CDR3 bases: TGTGCCAGCAGTCGACAGGGAAAACATAATTCACCCCTCCACTTT.

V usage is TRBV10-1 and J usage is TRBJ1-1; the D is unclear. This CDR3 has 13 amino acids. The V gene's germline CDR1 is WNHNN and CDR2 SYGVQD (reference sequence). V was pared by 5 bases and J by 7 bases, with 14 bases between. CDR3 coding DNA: TGCGCCAGCAGTCGAGTGTCGACGGATGAAGCTTTCTTT. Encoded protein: CASSRVSTDEAFF.

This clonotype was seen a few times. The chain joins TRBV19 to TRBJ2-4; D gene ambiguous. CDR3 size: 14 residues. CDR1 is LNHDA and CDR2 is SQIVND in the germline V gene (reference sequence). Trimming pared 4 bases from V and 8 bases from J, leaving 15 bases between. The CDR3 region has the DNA TGTGCCAGTAGTACCGACCAGGATCACCACATTCAGTACTTC. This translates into CASSTDQDHHIQYF. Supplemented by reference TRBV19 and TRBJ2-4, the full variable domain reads DGGITQSPKYLFRKEGQNVTLSCEQNLNHDAMYWYRQDPGQGLRLIYYSQIVNDFQKGDIAEGYSVSREKKESFPLTVTSAQKNPTAFYLCASSTDQDHHIQYFGAGTRLSVL.

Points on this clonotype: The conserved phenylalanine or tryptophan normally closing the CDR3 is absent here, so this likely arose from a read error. CDR3 sequence reads: CSVERNGRLKTQYL. The CDR3 nucleotides are TGCAGCGTTGAGCGTAACGGGAGGCTAAAGACCCAGTACTTA. The chain employs TRBV29-1 and TRBJ2-5, with TRBD2 matching 7 bases. CDR3 length: 14 amino acids. CDR1 SQVTM and CDR2 ANQGSEA come from the germline V gene. Trimming cost V 3 bases and J 6 bases; bases outside gene matches: 10.

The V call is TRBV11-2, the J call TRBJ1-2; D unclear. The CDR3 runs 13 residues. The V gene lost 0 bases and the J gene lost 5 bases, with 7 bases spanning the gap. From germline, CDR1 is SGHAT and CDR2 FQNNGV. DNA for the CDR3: TGTGCCAGCAGCTTAGACAGAAAGTATGGCTACACCTTC. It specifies CASSLDRKYGYTF.